This T cell receptor beta chain was captured by sequencing in a study of identical twins. Germline V lookup: CDR1 MNHEY, CDR2 SMNVEV (reference sequence). The CDR3 is 12 amino acids. The germline V and J ends were trimmed by 5 bases and 3 bases, with 8 bases remaining between them. MiXCR, applied by TCRdb to the 5' RACE reads, yields one record per CDR3 protein. Of about 220,000 distinct CDR3 sequences listed, 6.5% are singletons. These same records also appear under a second study, on T cells expressing NK-cell markers. In that study: In several donors, dominant clonotypes made up about 28.3-65% of CD3+CD56-NKG2C+ cells.

The V gene is TRBV27, the J gene TRBJ2-7; D gene unclear. This receptor was obtained from a woman between 18 and 29 years old in good health. The specimen sequenced was CD8+ T cells sorted from blood. The CDR3 DNA sequence: TGTGCCAGCAGTGACAACGTCTACGAGCAGTACTTC. This codes for CASSDNVYEQYF.